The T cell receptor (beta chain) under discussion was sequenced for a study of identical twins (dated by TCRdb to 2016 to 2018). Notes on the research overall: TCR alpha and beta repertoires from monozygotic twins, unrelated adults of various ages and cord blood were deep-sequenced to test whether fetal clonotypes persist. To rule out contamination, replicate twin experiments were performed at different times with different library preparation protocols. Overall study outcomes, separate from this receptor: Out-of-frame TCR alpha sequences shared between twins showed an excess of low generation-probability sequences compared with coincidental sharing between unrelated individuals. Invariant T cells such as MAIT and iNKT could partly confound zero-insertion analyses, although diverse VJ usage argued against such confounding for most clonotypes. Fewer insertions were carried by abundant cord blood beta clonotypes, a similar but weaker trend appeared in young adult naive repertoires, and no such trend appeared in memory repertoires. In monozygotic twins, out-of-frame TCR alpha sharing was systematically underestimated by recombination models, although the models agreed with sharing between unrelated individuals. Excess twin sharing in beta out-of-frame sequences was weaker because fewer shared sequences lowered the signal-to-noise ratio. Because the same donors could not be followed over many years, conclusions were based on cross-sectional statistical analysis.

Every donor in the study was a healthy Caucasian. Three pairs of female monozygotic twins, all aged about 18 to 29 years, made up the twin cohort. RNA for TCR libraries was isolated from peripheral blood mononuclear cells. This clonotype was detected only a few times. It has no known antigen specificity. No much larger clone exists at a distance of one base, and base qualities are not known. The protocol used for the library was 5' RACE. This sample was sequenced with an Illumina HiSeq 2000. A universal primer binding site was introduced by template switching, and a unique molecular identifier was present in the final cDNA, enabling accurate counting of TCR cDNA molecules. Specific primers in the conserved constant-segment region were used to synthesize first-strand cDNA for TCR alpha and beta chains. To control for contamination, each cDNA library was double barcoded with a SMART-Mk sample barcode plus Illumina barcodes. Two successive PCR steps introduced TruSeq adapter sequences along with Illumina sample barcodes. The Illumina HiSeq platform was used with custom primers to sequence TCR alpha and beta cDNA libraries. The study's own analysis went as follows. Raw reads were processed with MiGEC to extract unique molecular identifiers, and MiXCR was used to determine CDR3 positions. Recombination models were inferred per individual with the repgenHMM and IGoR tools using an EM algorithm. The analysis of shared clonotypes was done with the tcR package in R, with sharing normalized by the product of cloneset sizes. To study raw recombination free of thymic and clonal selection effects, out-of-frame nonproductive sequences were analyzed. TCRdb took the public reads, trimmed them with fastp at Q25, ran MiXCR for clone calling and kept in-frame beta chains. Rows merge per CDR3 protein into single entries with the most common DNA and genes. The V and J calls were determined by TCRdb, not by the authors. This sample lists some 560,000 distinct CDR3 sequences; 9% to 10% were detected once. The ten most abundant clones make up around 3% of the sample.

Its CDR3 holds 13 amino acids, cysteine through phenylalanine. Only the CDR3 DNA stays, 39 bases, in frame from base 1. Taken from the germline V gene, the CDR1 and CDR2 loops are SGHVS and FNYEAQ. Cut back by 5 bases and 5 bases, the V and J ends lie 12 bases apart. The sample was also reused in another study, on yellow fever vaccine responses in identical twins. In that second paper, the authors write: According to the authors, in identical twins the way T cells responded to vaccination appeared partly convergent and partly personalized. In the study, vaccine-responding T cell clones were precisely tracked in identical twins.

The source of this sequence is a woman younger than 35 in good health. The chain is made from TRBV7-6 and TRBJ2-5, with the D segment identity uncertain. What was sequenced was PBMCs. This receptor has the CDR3 CASSETRAETQYF. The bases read TGTGCCAGCAGCGAGACTCGCGCGGAGACCCAGTACTTC.